Following are 30 T cell receptor beta chains from one sample sequenced in a study of shared clonotypes between healthy human individuals. Naive CD8 populations comprised CD45RO-negative cells positively selected for CCR7, excluding terminally differentiated effector memory CD45RA+ cells. Generated by immunoSEQ multiplex PCR, the TCRdb table keeps only in-frame clones and is missing some. The sample includes about 2.2 million clones, around 93% seen only once; the top ten take about 1.7%. The sample taken for sequencing was naive CD8+ T cells from PBMCs. Receptor source: a man between 18 and 29 years old in good health. Some clones in this sample may be carry-over from other donors' samples.

This clone appeared a single time. V and J are TRBV6-5 and TRBJ1-5; no definite D call. This CDR3 spans 15 amino acids. In germline, CDR1 is MNHEY, CDR2 SVGAGI. The germline V and J ends were trimmed by 2 bases and 4 bases, with 12 bases remaining between them. The CDR3 here is CASSYRAEFNQPQHF. The CDR3 bases are TGTGCCAGCAGTTACAGGGCAGAATTTAATCAGCCCCAGCATTTT.

The chain carries TRBV27 and TRBJ1-2; D unclear. The CDR3 spans 12 residues. Trimming removed 10 bases from V and 6 bases from J, with 15 bases in between. Germline V CDR1 and CDR2: MNHEY, SMNVEV (reference sequence). CDR3 sequence: CAKLGGFDGYTF. The CDR3 nucleotides read TGTGCCAAATTGGGAGGGTTCGATGGCTACACCTTC.

This clone appeared a single time. The chain links TRBV7-9 to TRBJ2-3; 12 bases line up with TRBD2. The germline V gene encodes CDR1 SEHNR and CDR2 FQNEAQ (reference sequence). With V trimmed by 2 bases and J by 3 bases, 6 bases remained unmatched. The CDR3 has 17 amino acids. This CDR3 is CASSLRLAGVRTDTQYF. For the CDR3, the DNA is TGTGCCAGCAGCTTACGACTAGCGGGAGTTCGTACAGATACGCAGTATTTT.

The V gene is TRBV7-9, the J gene TRBJ2-1, with D possibly being TRBD2 (7 bases). The CDR3 covers 15 residues. The V and J ends lost 3 bases and 4 bases respectively, with 13 bases between them. Per germline, CDR1 SEHNR and CDR2 FQNEAQ (reference sequence). CDR3 sequence: CASSFTGRVYNEQFF. CDR3 nucleotides: TGTGCCAGCAGCTTCACAGGGAGGGTTTACAATGAGCAGTTCTTC.

This clone occurred once. The chain couples TRBV28 to TRBJ2-7; D may be TRBD2 (6 bases). V lost 5 bases, J lost 5 bases, and 22 bases lay in between. The germline V gene has CDR1 MDHEN and CDR2 SYDVKM. The CDR3 totals 16 residues. The CDR3 nucleotides read TGTGCCAGCAGTCCCCTTTGGAGGGGCATTACTAACGAGCAGTACTTC. Translation: CASSPLWRGITNEQYF.

The chain employs TRBV11-2 and TRBJ2-2; D is unresolved. The CDR3 length is 16 residues. Germline-derived CDR1 and CDR2 are SGHAT and FQNNGV. Trimming shortened V by 1 base and J by 4 bases, and 13 bases separated the two germline ends. This CDR3 is CASSLVYRSGTGELFF. The CDR3 nucleotides read TGTGCCAGCAGCTTAGTATACAGATCGGGCACCGGGGAGCTGTTTTTT.

This clone appeared a single time. Other DNA sequences in this sample translate to the same CDR3. The rearrangement links TRBV15 to TRBJ1-1; weak D call: TRBD1 (6 bases). From germline, CDR1 is LNHNV and CDR2 YYDKDF (reference sequence). Trimming removed 9 bases from V and 2 bases from J, with 13 bases in between. This CDR3 contains 13 residues. The CDR3 protein is CATSRDTNTEAFF. The CDR3 DNA follows: TGTGCCACTAGTCGGGACACCAACACTGAAGCTTTCTTT.

J is TRBJ2-7 and V is TRBV14; TRBD2 matches 8 bases. The CDR3 is 16 residues long. V trimming: 2 bases; J trimming: 4 bases; junction bases outside the gene matches: 10. Germline assignment: CDR1 SGHDN and CDR2 FVKESK. As DNA, the CDR3 is TGTGCCAGCAGCCAAACTAGCGGACGATTGGGATACGAGCAGTACTTC. Encoded protein: CASSQTSGRLGYEQYF.

This clone has only one observation. The CDR3 coding sequence is TGTGCCAGCATAGGGACTGGAGGGTTCTACGAGCAGTACTTC. Amino acid sequence: CASIGTGGFYEQYF. V gene TRBV7-9 combines with J gene TRBJ2-7; maybe TRBD2 (6 bases). This CDR3 comprises 14 residues. From germline, CDR1 is SEHNR and CDR2 FQNEAQ (reference sequence). V shed 7 bases and J shed 3 bases, with 16 bases lying between them.

The chain joins TRBV9 to TRBJ1-2; D not resolved. The V end was cut by 4 bases, the J end by 6 bases, with 7 bases between. Germline CDR1 and CDR2: SGDLS and YYNGEE. The length of the CDR3 is 11 residues. The CDR3 nucleotides read TGTGCCAGCAGCACGACAAATGGCTACACCTTC. Amino acids: CASSTTNGYTF.

With respect to this clone: This same CDR3 is encoded by further DNA sequences in the sample. The V gene is TRBV7-9, the J gene TRBJ2-7; the D gene could be TRBD1 or TRBD2 (5 bases each). V shed 5 bases and J shed 6 bases, with 11 bases lying between them. The CDR3 has 12 residues. The V gene's germline CDR1 is SEHNR and CDR2 FQNEAQ (reference sequence). For the CDR3, the DNA is TGTGCCAGCAGCCTCGGGACGGTCGAGCAGTACTTC. This encodes CASSLGTVEQYF.

The chain joins TRBV9 to TRBJ2-7; D call uncertain. There are 14 residues in the CDR3. The V gene's germline CDR1 is SGDLS and CDR2 YYNGEE. V was trimmed by 4 bases and J by 6 bases, leaving 17 bases between them. This chain's CDR3 is CASSTVAQFSEQYF. The CDR3 nucleotides read TGTGCCAGCAGCACCGTGGCCCAGTTTTCCGAGCAGTACTTC.

This chain uses TRBV7-6 with TRBJ2-1; weak D call: TRBD2 (5 bases). The CDR3 is 17 residues long. Trimming shortened V by 1 base and J by 3 bases, and 16 bases separated the two germline ends. CDR1 is SGHVS and CDR2 is FNYEAQ in the germline V gene. DNA for the CDR3: TGTGCCAGCAGCTTAGTTGCGGGTACCACTAACTACAATGAGCAGTTCTTC. It yields the protein CASSLVAGTTNYNEQFF.

The rearrangement links TRBV11-2 to TRBJ1-2; D perhaps matches TRBD1 (6 bases). The germline gives CDR1 SGHAT, CDR2 FQNNGV. This CDR3 contains 15 residues. V was pared by 1 base and J by 8 bases, with 17 bases between. The CDR3 sequence is CASSLALDRLGGYTF. CDR3 sequence (DNA): TGTGCCAGCAGCTTAGCCCTAGACAGGTTAGGCGGCTACACCTTC.

This clone was detected only once. V is TRBV7-8 and J is TRBJ1-3, with 9 bases matching TRBD1. This CDR3 has 15 residues. J was trimmed by 1 base and V by 8 bases; bases with no gene match: 6. CDR1 is SGHVS, CDR2 FQNEAQ, per germline. The CDR3 DNA is TGTGCCAGCCGAGTCGACAGGGGGTCTGGAAACACCATATATTTT. This gives the protein CASRVDRGSGNTIYF.

The chain employs TRBV28 and TRBJ2-7; 7 nucleotides line up with TRBD2. CDR1 is MDHEN and CDR2 is SYDVKM in the germline V gene. The CDR3 has 15 amino acids. V lost 6 bases and J lost 4; bases outside the gene matches: 12. This CDR3 is CASRPPGGIRYEQYF. The CDR3 bases are TGTGCCAGCAGGCCACCGGGGGGAATCCGATACGAGCAGTACTTC.

This chain connects TRBV5-6 to TRBJ2-7; 9 nucleotides align to TRBD2. The V segment lost 4 bases and the J segment 4 bases; nucleotides outside the gene matches: 6. CDR3 length: 14 residues. Germline CDR1 and CDR2: SGHDT and YYEEEE. The CDR3 nucleotides read TGTGCCAGCAGCGCCGGGACTAGCCGATACGAGCAGTACTTC. Amino acid sequence: CASSAGTSRYEQYF.

The chain carries TRBV19 and TRBJ2-3, with D perhaps TRBD2 (5 bases). CDR1 is LNHDA and CDR2 is SQIVND in the germline V gene (reference sequence). V was shortened by 3 bases and J by 2 bases, with 15 bases between the two germline ends. There are 16 residues in the CDR3. CDR3 in amino acids: CASSIRGASNTDTQYF. In DNA form, the CDR3 reads TGTGCCAGTAGTATCCGAGGAGCTAGCAACACAGATACGCAGTATTTT. The complete variable domain, with remaining parts taken from reference TRBV19 and TRBJ2-3, reads DGGITQSPKYLFRKEGQNVTLSCEQNLNHDAMYWYRQDPGQGLRLIYYSQIVNDFQKGDIAEGYSVSREKKESFPLTVTSAQKNPTAFYLCASSIRGASNTDTQYFGPGTRLTVL.

V is TRBV5-6 and J is TRBJ2-1, with 8 bases aligning to TRBD2. V shed 4 bases and J 1 base; nucleotides not matched to a gene: 4. This CDR3 is 15 amino acids long. Germline-derived CDR1 and CDR2 are SGHDT and YYEEEE. CDR3 sequence reads: CASSPGLVSYNEQFF. The DNA of the CDR3 is TGTGCCAGCAGCCCGGGACTAGTGTCCTACAATGAGCAGTTCTTC.

The rearrangement links TRBV9 to TRBJ2-7; D might be TRBD1 (6 bases). Per germline, CDR1 SGDLS and CDR2 YYNGEE. CDR3 length: 13 residues. The V gene lost 0 bases and the J gene lost 6 bases, with 10 bases spanning the gap. CDR3 DNA: TGTGCCAGCAGCGTAGATTCAGGGGTCGAGCAGTACTTC. Translating it yields CASSVDSGVEQYF. Drawing the rest from reference TRBV9 and TRBJ2-7, the complete variable domain is DSGVTQTPKHLITATGQRVTLRCSPRSGDLSVYWYQQSLDQGLQFLIQYYNGEERAKGNILERFSAQQFPDLHSELNLSSLELGDSALYFCASSVDSGVEQYFGPGTRLTVT.

The chain is built from TRBV5-1 and TRBJ2-5; tentative D call: TRBD2 (5 bases). Germline values: CDR1 SGHRS, CDR2 YFSETQ. The CDR3 spans 14 residues. The germline V and J ends were trimmed by 6 bases and 2 bases, with 14 bases remaining between them. CDR3 coding DNA: TGCGCCAGCAAGCCATCTGGGAGTCAAGAGACCCAGTACTTC. Its translation: CASKPSGSQETQYF.

The J gene is TRBJ1-2, the V gene TRBV9; D ambiguous. The CDR3 consists of 14 residues. Germline CDR1 SGDLS, CDR2 YYNGEE. V was clipped by 0 bases and J by 3 bases, with 9 bases between them. The CDR3 spells CASSVAATDYGYTF. CDR3 bases: TGTGCCAGCAGCGTAGCAGCTACTGACTATGGCTACACCTTC.

The CDR3 protein is CASSDFKGNTIYF. In nucleotides, the CDR3 is TGTGCCAGCAGTGACTTCAAGGGAAACACCATATATTTT. The rearrangement links TRBV2 to TRBJ1-3; D remains ambiguous. This CDR3 comprises 13 residues. Trimming cost V 3 bases and J 4 bases, with 7 bases left between them. In germline, CDR1 is SNHLY, CDR2 FYNNEI. Drawing the rest from reference TRBV2 and TRBJ1-3, the complete variable domain is EPEVTQTPSHQVTQMGQEVILRCVPISNHLYFYWYRQILGQKVEFLVSFYNNEISEKSEIFDDQFSVERPDGSNFTLKIRSTKLEDSAMYFCASSDFKGNTIYFGEGSWLTVV.

This clone appeared once. The chain joins TRBV7-3 to TRBJ2-1; D might be TRBD1 (6 bases). Trimming took 5 bases from V and 1 from J, leaving 15 bases between them. This CDR3 region has 16 residues. Germline V gene sequence: CDR1 SGHTA, CDR2 FQGTGA. CDR3 nucleotide sequence: TGTGCCAGCAGCCCCTTGACAGGACTTTCCTACAATGAGCAGTTCTTC. Amino acid sequence: CASSPLTGLSYNEQFF.

About this clone itself: Other nucleotide sequences in the sample specify the same CDR3. The V and J genes are TRBV27 and TRBJ2-1, with D possibly being TRBD1 (6 bases). V lost 6 bases and J lost 0, with 12 bases in between. The length of the CDR3 is 15 residues. CDR1 MNHEY and CDR2 SMNVEV come from the germline V gene (reference sequence). The CDR3 DNA reads as TGTGCCAGCAGCCGAGGACAGAGCTCCTACAATGAGCAGTTCTTC. It encodes CASSRGQSSYNEQFF.

This sequence joins TRBV4-1 and TRBJ2-2, with 7 nucleotides matching TRBD1. The CDR3 covers 15 residues. Germline V lookup: CDR1 MGHRA, CDR2 YSYEKL. V shed 5 bases and J 5 bases; nucleotides not matched to a gene: 8. CDR3 in DNA: TGCGCCAGCAGCACGCGGACAGGAAATACCGGGGAGCTGTTTTTT. Its translation: CASSTRTGNTGELFF.

This chain joins TRBV28 and TRBJ1-5, with D unresolved. This CDR3 has 11 residues. Trimming cost V 6 bases and J 4 bases, with 4 bases left between them. Germline CDR1 and CDR2: MDHEN and SYDVKM. The CDR3 nucleotides are TGTGCCAGCAGGACAAATCAGCCCCAGCATTTT. Protein product: CASRTNQPQHF.

The chain recombines TRBV27 with TRBJ1-4, with 9 bases that match TRBD1. Germline CDR1 MNHEY, CDR2 SMNVEV (reference sequence). The CDR3 has 14 amino acids. V lost 6 bases, J lost 7 bases, and 6 bases stayed unmatched. In DNA, the CDR3 is TGTGCCAGCAGGACAGGGGGATCGAGTGAAAAACTGTTTTTT. This codes for CASRTGGSSEKLFF.

The rearrangement uses TRBV7-9 and TRBJ2-5; D might be TRBD1 or TRBD2, each matching 5 bases. CDR1 is SEHNR and CDR2 is FQNEAQ in the germline V gene (reference sequence). Trimming left V 6 bases short and J 1 base short, with 18 bases between. The CDR3 totals 16 residues. CDR3 loop: CASSTWDVEPQETQYF. The CDR3 DNA reads TGTGCCAGCAGTACCTGGGACGTGGAACCCCAAGAGACCCAGTACTTC.

V gene TRBV4-1 combines with J gene TRBJ2-7; TRBD2 matches at 8 bases. The V gene end was trimmed by 0 bases and the J gene end by 2 bases; junction bases not matched to a gene: 9. This CDR3 spans 17 amino acids. Germline V gene sequence: CDR1 MGHRA, CDR2 YSYEKL. CDR3 nucleotide sequence: TGCGCCAGCAGCCAAGATGAGAGCGGGAGTGGCACCTACGAGCAGTACTTC. This encodes CASSQDESGSGTYEQYF.